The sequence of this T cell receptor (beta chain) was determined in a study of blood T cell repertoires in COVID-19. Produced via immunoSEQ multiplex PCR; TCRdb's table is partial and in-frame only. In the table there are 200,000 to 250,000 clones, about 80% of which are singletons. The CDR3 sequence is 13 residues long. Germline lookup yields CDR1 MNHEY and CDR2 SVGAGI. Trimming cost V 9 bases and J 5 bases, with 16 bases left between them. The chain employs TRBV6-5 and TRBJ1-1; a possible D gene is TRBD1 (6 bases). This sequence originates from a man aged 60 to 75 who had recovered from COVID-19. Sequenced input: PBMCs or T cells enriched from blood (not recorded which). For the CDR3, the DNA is TGTGCCAGTCGGGGGGGGCCGGGGACTGAAGCTTTCTTT. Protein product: CASRGGPGTEAFF.